The rows below give T cell receptor beta chains drawn from one sample of a study of T cell repertoires in ileal Crohn's disease. The protocol was immunoSEQ multiplex PCR, while the TCRdb copy is restricted to in-frame clones and leaves out a portion. Of more than 60,000 clones listed, 85% to 90% are singletons. The sample consisted of ileal tissue. These receptors all come from an adult with Crohn's disease. CDR3s include the opening cysteine and the closing phenylalanine or tryptophan. The order of the fields is D gene, J gene, V gene, clone size, CDR3 protein, CDR3 DNA. A D gene is named only where the DNA matches it firmly. Rows give clone size only sometimes, using once, few, many, or a class for an expanded clone.

. TRBJ2-5 TRBV5-6 . CASSLWLGLLETQYF TGTGCCAGCAGCTTGTGGCTGGGGCTCTTGGAGACCCAGTACTTC
. TRBJ1-5 TRBV10-3 . CAISVGIQGGEPQHF TGTGCCATCAGTGTTGGCATCCAGGGTGGAGAGCCCCAGCATTTT
. TRBJ1-5 TRBV5-1 . CASSLEASAGQPQHF TGCGCCAGCAGCTTGGAGGCCTCGGCGGGACAGCCCCAGCATTTT
. TRBJ1-3 TRBV2 . CAILIPHGGNTIYF TGTGCCATCCTGATCCCTCACGGTGGAAACACCATATATTTT
. TRBJ2-7 TRBV29-1 . CSVEEFLAGEQYF TGCAGCGTTGAAGAGTTCCTAGCCGGCGAGCAGTACTTC
. TRBJ1-1 TRBV5-4 . CASTQGRQMNTEAFF TGTGCCAGCACCCAAGGGAGGCAAATGAACACTGAAGCTTTCTTT
. TRBJ2-3 TRBV7-9 . CASSSGVYTDTQYF TGTGCCAGCAGCTCGGGGGTTTACACAGATACGCAGTATTTT
. TRBJ1-1 TRBV18 . CASGQKNTEAFF TGTGCCAGCGGGCAGAAGAACACTGAAGCTTTCTTT
. TRBJ2-1 TRBV27 . CASSLSSFDEQFF TGTGCCAGCAGTTTATCGTCTTTCGATGAGCAGTTCTTC
. TRBJ1-1 TRBV7-2 once CASSLGQRNTEAFF TGTGCCAGCAGCTTAGGACAGAGGAACACTGAAGCTTTCTTT
TRBD1 TRBJ2-7 TRBV12-5 . CASGLGQGASEQYF TGTGCTAGTGGTTTAGGACAGGGAGCCTCGGAGCAGTACTTC
TRBD2 TRBJ2-1 TRBV6-1 . CASSDLSGGAKNEQFF TGTGCCAGCAGTGATCTTAGCGGGGGGGCTAAGAATGAGCAGTTCTTC
TRBD1 TRBJ1-4 TRBV11-3 . CASSLGNRGIEKLFF TGTGCCAGCAGCTTGGGGAACAGGGGCATCGAAAAACTGTTTTTT
. TRBJ2-1 TRBV7-2 . CASSFINEQFF TGTGCCAGCAGCTTTATCAATGAGCAGTTCTTC
. TRBJ1-4 TRBV9 . CASSVAVSTNEKLFF TGTGCCAGCAGCGTAGCGGTTTCCACTAATGAAAAACTGTTTTTT
TRBD1 TRBJ2-1 TRBV4-2 . CASSQGGTGDNEQFF TGTGCCAGCAGCCAAGGTGGGACAGGGGACAATGAGCAGTTCTTC
. TRBJ2-3 TRBV5-1 . CASSLDGRAGTDTQYF TGCGCCAGCAGCTTAGACGGAAGAGCGGGCACAGATACGCAGTATTTT
. TRBJ2-7 TRBV10-3 . CAISSDYPSYEQYF TGTGCCATCAGTTCAGACTACCCTTCCTACGAGCAGTACTTC
TRBD1 TRBJ1-4 TRBV6-1 . CASKGTGGGREKLFF TGTGCCAGCAAAGGGACAGGGGGCGGACGTGAAAAACTGTTTTTT
. TRBJ1-2 TRBV6-1 once CASSGEPTGRGYGYTF TGTGCCAGCAGTGGAGAGCCCACGGGCAGGGGATATGGCTACACCTTC
. TRBJ1-3 TRBV10-2 . CASSTGGDTIYF TGCGCCAGCAGCACAGGTGGGGACACCATATATTTT
TRBD1 TRBJ1-2 TRBV7-2 once CASSATGNGYTF TGTGCCAGCAGCGCGACAGGGAACGGCTACACCTTC
. TRBJ1-5 TRBV27 . CASSLNTAARNQPQHF TGTGCCAGCAGTTTAAATACAGCAGCCAGGAATCAGCCCCAGCATTTT
. TRBJ2-3 TRBV28 . CASSLGGGGDTQYF TGTGCCAGCAGTTTAGGGGGCGGGGGAGATACGCAGTATTTT
. TRBJ1-6 TRBV15 . CATSRQSSGSPLHF TGTGCCACCAGCAGACAGTCTAGTGGTTCACCCCTCCACTTT
. TRBJ2-4 TRBV15 once CATSRVLTGLAKNIQYF TGTGCCACCAGCAGAGTATTAACAGGTCTAGCCAAAAACATTCAGTACTTC
. TRBJ1-1 TRBV20-1 . CSARREEAFF TGCAGTGCTAGACGGGAGGAAGCTTTCTTT
TRBD2 TRBJ2-1 TRBV19 . CASSLLAGAENEQFF TGTGCCAGTTCCCTATTAGCGGGGGCTGAGAATGAGCAGTTCTTC
. TRBJ2-5 TRBV5-1 . CASSLGTGGLRGETQYF TGCGCCAGCAGCTTAGGAACGGGGGGCTTAAGGGGAGAGACCCAGTACTTC
TRBD1 TRBJ1-1 TRBV5-1 . CASSRDRGTSEAFF TGCGCCAGCAGCAGGGACAGGGGAACCTCTGAAGCTTTCTTT
. TRBJ1-1 TRBV28 . CASSSDRQYEAFF TGTGCCAGCAGTTCCGACCGACAGTACGAAGCTTTCTTT
. TRBJ1-4 TRBV7-6 . CASSLALSGQNEKLFF TGTGCCAGCAGCTTAGCGCTATCCGGACAGAATGAAAAACTGTTTTTT
. TRBJ1-2 TRBV2 . CASSGPMGARGGYTF TGTGCCAGCAGTGGACCAATGGGGGCAAGGGGTGGCTACACCTTC
. TRBJ1-3 TRBV7-2 . CASTPGPGNTIYF TGTGCCAGCACCCCAGGCCCTGGAAACACCATATATTTT
TRBD2 TRBJ2-1 TRBV7-9 . CASTPTGGGQYNEQFF TGTGCCAGCACCCCGACGGGCGGGGGGCAATACAATGAGCAGTTCTTC
. TRBJ1-5 TRBV28 once CASCGGEVGSQPQHF TGTGCCAGCTGTGGGGGCGAAGTTGGATCTCAGCCCCAGCATTTT
. TRBJ1-5 TRBV30 . CAWKPQGYSNQPQHF TGTGCCTGGAAGCCCCAGGGATATAGCAATCAGCCCCAGCATTTT